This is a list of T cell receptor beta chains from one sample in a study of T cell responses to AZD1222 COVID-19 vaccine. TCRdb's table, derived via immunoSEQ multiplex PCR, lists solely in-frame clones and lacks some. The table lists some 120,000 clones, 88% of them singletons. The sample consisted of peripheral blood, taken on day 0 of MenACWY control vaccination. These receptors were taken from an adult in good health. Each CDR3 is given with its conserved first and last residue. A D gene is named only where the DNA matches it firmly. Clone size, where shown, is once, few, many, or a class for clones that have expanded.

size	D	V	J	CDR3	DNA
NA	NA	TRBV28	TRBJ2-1	CASHSDGIEQFF	TGTGCCAGCCACTCCGATGGGATTGAGCAGTTCTTC
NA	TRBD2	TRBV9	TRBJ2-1	CASSAAGLEQSEQFF	TGTGCCAGCAGCGCGGCGGGACTAGAACAGAGTGAGCAGTTCTTC
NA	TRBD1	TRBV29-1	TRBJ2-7	CSLAGTGGVRSSYEQYF	TGCAGCCTAGCCGGGACAGGGGGCGTTCGTAGCTCCTACGAGCAGTACTTC
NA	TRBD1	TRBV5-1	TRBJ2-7	CASSLEGTGGEQYF	TGCGCCAGCAGCTTGGAGGGGACAGGGGGCGAGCAGTACTTC
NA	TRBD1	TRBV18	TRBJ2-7	CASSTWVGGDEQYF	TGTGCCAGCTCAACATGGGTAGGGGGCGACGAGCAGTACTTC
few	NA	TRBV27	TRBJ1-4	CASSLRVTTNEKLFF	TGTGCCAGCAGTTTAAGGGTGACAACTAATGAAAAACTGTTTTTT
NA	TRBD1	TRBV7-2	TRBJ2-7	CASSSSGTGGFPEQYF	TGTGCCAGCAGCTCATCCGGGACAGGTGGTTTCCCCGAGCAGTACTTC
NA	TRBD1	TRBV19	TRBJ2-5	CASSLRTGGETQYF	TGTGCCAGTAGTCTTAGGACAGGGGGAGAGACCCAGTACTTC
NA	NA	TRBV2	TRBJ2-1	CASSGTLTYNEQFF	TGTGCCAGCTCCGGGACTCTTACCTACAATGAGCAGTTCTTC
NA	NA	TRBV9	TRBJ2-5	CASGKGRETQYF	TGTGCCAGCGGGAAGGGCCGAGAGACCCAGTACTTC
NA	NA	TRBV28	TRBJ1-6	CASSIYMNSPLHF	TGTGCCAGCAGCATCTACATGAATTCACCCCTCCACTTT
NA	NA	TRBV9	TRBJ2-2	CASSPGDWAGELFF	TGTGCCAGCAGCCCCGGGGACTGGGCCGGGGAGCTGTTTTTT
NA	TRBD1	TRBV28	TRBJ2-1	CASSLPGQGDNEQFF	TGTGCCAGCAGTCTACCGGGACAGGGGGACAATGAGCAGTTCTTC
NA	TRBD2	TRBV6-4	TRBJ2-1	CASRPGLAVNEQFF	TGTGCCAGCAGACCGGGACTAGCGGTCAATGAGCAGTTCTTC
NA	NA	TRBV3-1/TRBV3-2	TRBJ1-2	CASSQGPGQDPSYTF	TGTGCCAGCAGCCAAGGCCCCGGACAAGACCCGAGCTACACCTTC
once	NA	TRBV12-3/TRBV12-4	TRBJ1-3	CASGGYSGNTIYF	TGTGCGAGCGGGGGTTATTCTGGAAACACCATATATTTT
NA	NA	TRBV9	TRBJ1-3	CASSPHWELGGTIYF	TGTGCCAGCAGCCCCCACTGGGAACTAGGGGGCACCATATATTTT
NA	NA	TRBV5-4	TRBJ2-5	CASSRDPRGHVEETQYF	TGTGCCAGCAGCCGGGACCCTAGGGGACACGTAGAAGAGACCCAGTACTTC
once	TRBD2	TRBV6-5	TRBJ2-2	CASFPLAGVTGELFF	TGTGCCAGCTTCCCGCTAGCGGGAGTCACCGGGGAGCTGTTTTTT
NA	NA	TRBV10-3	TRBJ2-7	CAISDGRDSEQYF	TGTGCCATCAGTGACGGGAGGGACAGCGAGCAGTACTTC
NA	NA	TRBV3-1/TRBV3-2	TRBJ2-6	CASSQVPQGSGANVLTF	TGTGCCAGCAGCCAAGTGCCCCAGGGTTCTGGGGCCAACGTCCTGACTTTC
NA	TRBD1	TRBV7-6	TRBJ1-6	CASSLRGQGSSYNSPLHF	TGTGCCAGCAGCTTAAGGGGACAGGGGAGCTCCTATAATTCACCCCTCCACTTT
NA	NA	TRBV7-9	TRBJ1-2	CASSNSNRRGYTF	TGTGCCAGCAGCAACAGCAACCGGCGTGGCTACACCTTC
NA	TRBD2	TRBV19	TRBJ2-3	CASSRGTSGPTQYF	TGTGCCAGTAGTAGAGGGACTAGCGGGCCTACGCAGTATTTT
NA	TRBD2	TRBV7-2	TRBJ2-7	CASSFSSGPNEQYF	TGTGCCAGCAGCTTCTCTAGCGGCCCTAACGAGCAGTACTTC
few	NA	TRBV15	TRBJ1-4	CATSRGDRNEKLFF	TGTGCCACCAGCAGAGGCGACAGGAATGAAAAACTGTTTTTT
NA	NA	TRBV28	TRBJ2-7	CATFGDTYEQYF	TGTGCCACCTTTGGAGACACCTACGAGCAGTACTTC
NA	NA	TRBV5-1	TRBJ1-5	CASSPTGQRNQPQHF	TGCGCCAGCAGCCCGACCGGACAGCGCAATCAGCCCCAGCATTTT
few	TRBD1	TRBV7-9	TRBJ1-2	CASSSNRGNGYTF	TGTGCCAGCAGCTCCAACAGGGGGAACGGCTACACCTTC
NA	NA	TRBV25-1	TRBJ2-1	CASSRAGRYNEQFF	TGTGCCAGCAGTAGGGCAGGGCGCTACAATGAGCAGTTCTTC
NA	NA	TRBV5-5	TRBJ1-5	CASSLLSLRGNQPQHF	TGTGCCAGCAGCTTACTTTCCCTACGTGGCAATCAGCCCCAGCATTTT
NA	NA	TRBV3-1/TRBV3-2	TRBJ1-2	CASSGGNRANYGYTF	TGTGCCAGCAGCGGTGGGAACAGAGCTAACTATGGCTACACCTTC
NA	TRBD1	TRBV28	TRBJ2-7	CASSFGQGTREQYF	TGTGCCAGCAGTTTCGGACAGGGTACGAGGGAGCAGTACTTC
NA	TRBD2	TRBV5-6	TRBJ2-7	CASSLGGRVSYEQYF	TGTGCCAGCAGCTTGGGAGGGAGGGTTAGTTACGAGCAGTACTTC
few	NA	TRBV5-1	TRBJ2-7	CASSLASGGWGGREQYF	TGCGCCAGCAGCTTGGCGTCTGGAGGGTGGGGTGGCCGGGAGCAGTACTTC
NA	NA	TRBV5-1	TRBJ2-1	CASSDFDEQFF	TGCGCCAGCAGCGATTTCGATGAGCAGTTCTTC
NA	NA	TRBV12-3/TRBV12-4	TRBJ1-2	CASSLAEGLGYTF	TGTGCCAGCAGTTTGGCGGAAGGGCTAGGCTACACCTTC
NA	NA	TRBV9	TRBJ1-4	CASSEGGRRPIEKLFF	TGTGCCAGCAGCGAGGGGGGGAGGCGCCCCATTGAAAAACTGTTTTTT
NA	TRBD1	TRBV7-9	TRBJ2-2	CASRPRTGMNTGELFF	TGTGCCAGCAGACCTCGGACAGGGATGAACACCGGGGAGCTGTTTTTT
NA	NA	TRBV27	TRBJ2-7	CASKGGETYEQYF	TGTGCCAGTAAGGGGGGAGAAACCTACGAGCAGTACTTC
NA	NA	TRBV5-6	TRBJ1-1	CASSLGAQTRGAFF	TGTGCCAGCAGCTTGGGGGCGCAGACCAGAGGGGCTTTCTTT